One and the same sample provided the 30 T cell receptor beta chains below, sequenced in a study of T cell responses to AZD1222 COVID-19 vaccine. Libraries were prepared by immunoSEQ multiplex PCR; TCRdb keeps only in-frame clonotypes and omits some of them. The sample has 100,000 to 140,000 clones, about 90% seen once. Sequenced material: peripheral blood, taken 28 days after the second AZD1222 dose. The origin of the receptors is an adult who received the AZD1222 COVID-19 vaccine.

This clone showed up just once. The chain joins TRBV28 to TRBJ1-2; D remains ambiguous. The CDR3 runs to 13 residues. The V end was cut by 6 bases, the J end by 2 bases, with 10 bases between. The germline gives CDR1 MDHEN, CDR2 SYDVKM. The chain's CDR3 is CASSRRGNYGYTF. Written as DNA, the CDR3 is TGTGCCAGCAGCAGACGGGGAAACTATGGCTACACCTTC.

This clone was counted a single time. V usage is TRBV27 and J usage is TRBJ1-1; the D gene is possibly TRBD1 (6 bases). Trimming shortened V by 2 bases and J by 8 bases, and 6 bases separated the two germline ends. This CDR3 has 11 amino acids. Germline CDR1 and CDR2: MNHEY and SMNVEV (reference sequence). The CDR3 protein is CASSLQGEAFF. CDR3 coding DNA: TGTGCCAGCAGTTTACAGGGGGAAGCTTTCTTT.

V usage is TRBV7-9 and J usage is TRBJ2-7; 7 positions match TRBD2. V was pared by 0 bases and J by 0 bases, with 14 bases of the junction left unmatched. This CDR3 has 19 amino acids. Looked up from germline, CDR1 is SEHNR and CDR2 is FQNEAQ (reference sequence). CDR3 protein: CASSLARMGGSASSYEQYF. In DNA, the CDR3 is TGTGCCAGCAGCTTAGCGCGGATGGGGGGGAGCGCGAGCTCCTACGAGCAGTACTTC.

The V gene is TRBV10-3, the J gene TRBJ1-5, with D possibly TRBD1 on 5 matching bases. V dropped 9 bases and J dropped 3 bases, with 15 bases sitting between them. Germline CDR1 ENHRY, CDR2 SYGVKD. This CDR3 has 14 amino acids. The CDR3 bases are TGTGCCATTGGGATTGACAGATCCAATCAGCCCCAGCATTTT. It yields the protein CAIGIDRSNQPQHF.

The chain links TRBV5-4 to TRBJ2-1; a possible D gene is TRBD2 (6 bases). Germline-derived CDR1 and CDR2 are SGHNT and YYREEE (reference sequence). V lost 2 bases, J lost 0 bases, and 9 bases lay in between. The length of the CDR3 is 15 residues. The CDR3, as DNA: TGTGCCAGCAGCTTAGGCGGGAACTCCTACAATGAGCAGTTCTTC. This sequence encodes CASSLGGNSYNEQFF.

DNA of the CDR3: TGTGCCAGCAGTTGGAACAGGGATCAGCCCCAGCATTTT. Encoded protein: CASSWNRDQPQHF. The V and J genes are TRBV6-5 and TRBJ1-5, with D tentatively TRBD1 (6 bases). V was cut by 4 bases and J by 5 bases, with 9 bases left in between. Germline values: CDR1 MNHEY, CDR2 SVGAGI. The CDR3 sequence is 13 residues long.

This chain links TRBV28 with TRBJ1-4; weak D call: TRBD1 (5 bases). The germline CDR1 and CDR2 sequences are MDHEN and SYDVKM. There are 14 residues in the CDR3. V was trimmed by 5 bases and J by 8 bases, leaving 15 bases between them. CDR3 bases: TGTGCCAGCAGTCCTGACAGCGAGGAAGAAAAACTGTTTTTT. It specifies CASSPDSEEEKLFF.

V is TRBV7-2 and J is TRBJ2-3; TRBD2 might be the D (6 bases). Trimming took off 4 bases at V and 0 bases at J, with 20 bases between the two ends. The CDR3 extends over 18 amino acids. CDR1 SGHTA and CDR2 FQGNSA come from the germline V gene. CDR3 in amino acids: CASSSQAGLASSTDTQYF. The CDR3 nucleotides read TGTGCCAGCAGCTCCCAGGCGGGATTGGCCTCTAGCACAGATACGCAGTATTTT.

This clone is labeled medium-sized. The chain uses TRBV6-4 and TRBJ1-1, with a weak D call TRBD1 (5 bases). V lost 3 bases and J lost 2, with 7 bases in between. This CDR3 contains 13 residues. Germline V lookup: CDR1 MRHNA, CDR2 SNTAGT. As DNA, the CDR3 is TGTGCCAGCAGTGAGGGGGAAAACACTGAAGCTTTCTTT. This codes for CASSEGENTEAFF.

The chain combines TRBV6-1 with TRBJ2-5; a weak D match, TRBD2 (5 bases). The germline CDR1 and CDR2 sequences are MNHNS and SASEGT. CDR3 length: 14 amino acids. V was shortened by 5 bases and J by 5 bases, with 15 bases between the two germline ends. CDR3 sequence: CASSSRGGRETQYF. Written as DNA, the CDR3 is TGTGCCAGCAGTTCGAGAGGAGGACGGGAGACCCAGTACTTC.

The V and J genes are TRBV4-1 and TRBJ1-2, with D uncertain. The CDR3 runs 16 residues. Germline V CDR1 and CDR2: MGHRA, YSYEKL. The germline V and J ends were trimmed by 0 bases and 8 bases, with 19 bases remaining between them. DNA of the CDR3: TGCGCCAGCAGCCAAGATAGGTTGGTTGGGTCCGGCGGCTACACCTTC. The encoded protein is CASSQDRLVGSGGYTF.

The V and J genes are TRBV7-9 and TRBJ1-1, with TRBD1 matching 7 bases. The CDR3 contains 15 residues. V was pared by 2 bases and J by 1 base, with 4 bases of the junction left unmatched. Germline V CDR1 and CDR2: SEHNR, FQNEAQ (reference sequence). The DNA of the CDR3 is TGTGCCAGCAGCTTAAGTGGGACAGCGAACACTGAAGCTTTCTTT. Translating gives CASSLSGTANTEAFF.

The chain has TRBV29-1 and TRBJ2-7; D possibly uses TRBD1 or TRBD2 (6 bases each). This CDR3 has 13 amino acids. The V gene lost 4 bases and the J gene lost 5 bases, with 15 bases spanning the gap. CDR1 is SQVTM and CDR2 is ANQGSEA in the germline V gene. The CDR3 DNA reads TGCAGCGTTGGGGGCAGGGGACTCCACGAGCAGTACTTC. Its translation: CSVGGRGLHEQYF.

DNA of the CDR3: TGTGCCAGCTCACCACTACAGGGGCCCTATGAGCAGTTCTTC. Translation gives CASSPLQGPYEQFF. The chain is built from TRBV18 and TRBJ2-1, with 7 positions matching TRBD1. V was pared by 1 base and J by 8 bases, with 5 bases of the junction left unmatched. This CDR3 has 14 amino acids. CDR1 and CDR2 (germline): KGHSH, LQKENI.

This clone was detected only a few times. This rearrangement joins TRBV4-1 to TRBJ1-5, with D hard to call. The CDR3 contains 14 residues. Trimming shortened V by 1 base and J by 4 bases, and 8 bases separated the two germline ends. The germline V gene has CDR1 MGHRA and CDR2 YSYEKL. CDR3 nucleotide sequence: TGCGCCAGCAGCCAAGGACCACCTAATCAGCCCCAGCATTTT. This codes for CASSQGPPNQPQHF.

The genes are TRBV5-4 and TRBJ1-1, with TRBD1 matching over 7 bases. The CDR3 consists of 15 residues. V shed 4 bases, J shed 1 base, and the junction held 7 bases outside the gene matches. The germline CDR1 and CDR2 sequences are SGHNT and YYREEE (reference sequence). CDR3 nucleotides: TGTGCCAGCAGCGCTCAGGGGGTGCAGAACACTGAAGCTTTCTTT. This translates into CASSAQGVQNTEAFF.

The chain couples TRBV28 to TRBJ1-1, with D unclear. The V end was cut by 2 bases, the J end by 5 bases, with 6 bases between. Germline V gives CDR1 MDHEN, CDR2 SYDVKM. The CDR3 covers 12 residues. CDR3 bases: TGTGCCAGCAGTTTAATGGGGACTGAAGCTTTCTTT. Translating gives CASSLMGTEAFF.

The rearrangement links TRBV10-3 to TRBJ2-1; D gene uncertain. Germline-derived CDR1 and CDR2 are ENHRY and SYGVKD. The CDR3 loop spans 11 amino acids. The V and J ends lost 3 bases and 9 bases respectively, with 6 bases between them. Here the CDR3 DNA reads TGTGCCATCAGTGAATTGGGTGAGCAGTTCTTC. This gives the protein CAISELGEQFF.

CDR3 loop: CASSQDPRAFYTF. Written as DNA, the CDR3 is TGTGCCAGCAGCCAAGATCCGAGGGCCTTCTACACCTTC. The chain recombines TRBV3-1 (or the pseudogene TRBV3-2) with TRBJ1-2; D is unresolved. Trimming cost V 0 bases and J 10 bases, with 12 bases left between them. Germline values: CDR1 LGHDT, CDR2 YNNKEL (reference sequence). CDR3 length: 13 residues.

The chain employs TRBV7-3 and TRBJ2-1; D possibly corresponds to TRBD2 (7 bases). Looked up from germline, CDR1 is SGHTA and CDR2 is FQGTGA. Trimming took off 2 bases at V and 11 bases at J, with 16 bases between the two ends. The CDR3 totals 14 residues. CDR3 DNA sequence: TGTGCCAGCAGCTTACGCGGGGGCCCGGGTAAGCAGTTCTTC. Amino acids: CASSLRGGPGKQFF.

The chain joins TRBV9 to TRBJ1-6; tentative D call: TRBD1 (6 bases). V shed 0 bases and J shed 9 bases, with 10 bases lying between them. CDR1 is SGDLS and CDR2 is YYNGEE in the germline V gene. This CDR3 spans 14 amino acids. The CDR3 sequence is CASSVAGAGSPLHF. The CDR3 DNA reads TGTGCCAGCAGCGTAGCAGGGGCAGGTTCACCCCTCCACTTT.

This clone was detected once. This chain links TRBV19 with TRBJ2-6; D call uncertain. CDR1 and CDR2 from the germline V gene are LNHDA and SQIVND (reference sequence). V lost 1 base and J 2 bases, leaving 6 bases between the germline ends. The CDR3 runs to 15 residues. CDR3 bases: TGTGCCAGTAGTATAGTTGGGGCTGGGGCCAACGTCCTGACTTTC. It translates to CASSIVGAGANVLTF.

V is TRBV4-3 and J is TRBJ2-1; no clear D. In germline, CDR1 is LGHNA, CDR2 YSLEER. CDR3 length: 15 amino acids. The V end was cut by 0 bases, the J end by 0 bases, with 6 bases between. The CDR3 DNA reads as TGCGCCAGCAGCCAAGAAGGTCGCTCCTACAATGAGCAGTTCTTC. Its translation is CASSQEGRSYNEQFF.

The table lists this clone with a few counts. The CDR3 coding sequence is TGTGCCAGCAGTGAGGGACTAGCGGGAGATGAGCAGTTCTTC. Protein: CASSEGLAGDEQFF. The chain recombines TRBV6-4 with TRBJ2-1; TRBD2 matches at 14 bases. Trimming cost V 3 bases and J 8 bases; bases outside gene matches: 0. The CDR3 covers 14 residues. Germline CDR1 and CDR2: MRHNA and SNTAGT.

V is TRBV28 and J is TRBJ1-1; D is ambiguous. Germline CDR1 is MDHEN and CDR2 is SYDVKM. This CDR3 is built from 15 residues. V shed 6 bases and J shed 2 bases, with 16 bases lying between them. CDR3 DNA: TGTGCCAGCAGCAACAGTGAACCTCCCAACACTGAAGCTTTCTTT. Its protein is CASSNSEPPNTEAFF.

The chain links TRBV7-3 to TRBJ2-2; D gene uncertain. Germline CDR1 is SGHTA and CDR2 is FQGTGA. V was clipped by 6 bases and J by 0 bases, with 8 bases between them. The CDR3 loop spans 14 amino acids. The CDR3 loop is CASSRAANTGELFF. Here the CDR3 DNA reads TGTGCCAGCAGTAGGGCAGCGAACACCGGGGAGCTGTTTTTT.

This clone was seen repeatedly, ten times or more. This chain connects TRBV30 to TRBJ2-2, with 9 bases that match TRBD2. The CDR3 is 17 amino acids. V dropped 1 base and J dropped 4; count of bases not matched to a gene: 10. In germline, CDR1 is GTSNPN, CDR2 SVGIG (reference sequence). This CDR3 is CAWSGPGLASRTGELFF. For the CDR3, the DNA is TGTGCCTGGAGTGGTCCCGGACTAGCGAGTCGCACCGGGGAGCTGTTTTTT.

V and J are TRBV9 and TRBJ2-1, with TRBD2 matching over 13 bases. V was clipped by 4 bases and J by 4 bases; unmatched bases: 5. The CDR3 has 16 residues. Germline V lookup: CDR1 SGDLS, CDR2 YYNGEE. CDR3 region: CASSRGGLAGYNEQFF. In DNA, the CDR3 is TGTGCCAGCAGCCGGGGGGGACTAGCGGGATACAATGAGCAGTTCTTC.

The chain has TRBV4-3 and TRBJ1-2; 8 bases agree with TRBD1. Trimming took 5 bases from V and 2 from J; bases not matched to a gene: 7. Germline assignment: CDR1 LGHNA and CDR2 YSLEER. The CDR3 length is 15 residues. CDR3 DNA: TGCGCCAGCAGCTCGGACAGGGCGTCAAACTATGGCTACACCTTC. Amino acids: CASSSDRASNYGYTF.

The V call is TRBV6-1, the J call TRBJ2-1; 8 bases match TRBD2. Trimming removed 3 bases from V and 4 bases from J; junction bases left unmatched: 11. The CDR3 spans 17 residues. Germline V lookup: CDR1 MNHNS, CDR2 SASEGT. DNA for the CDR3: TGTGCCAGCAGTGAGTATCGACTAGCGCTTTCTTACAATGAGCAGTTCTTC. This encodes CASSEYRLALSYNEQFF.